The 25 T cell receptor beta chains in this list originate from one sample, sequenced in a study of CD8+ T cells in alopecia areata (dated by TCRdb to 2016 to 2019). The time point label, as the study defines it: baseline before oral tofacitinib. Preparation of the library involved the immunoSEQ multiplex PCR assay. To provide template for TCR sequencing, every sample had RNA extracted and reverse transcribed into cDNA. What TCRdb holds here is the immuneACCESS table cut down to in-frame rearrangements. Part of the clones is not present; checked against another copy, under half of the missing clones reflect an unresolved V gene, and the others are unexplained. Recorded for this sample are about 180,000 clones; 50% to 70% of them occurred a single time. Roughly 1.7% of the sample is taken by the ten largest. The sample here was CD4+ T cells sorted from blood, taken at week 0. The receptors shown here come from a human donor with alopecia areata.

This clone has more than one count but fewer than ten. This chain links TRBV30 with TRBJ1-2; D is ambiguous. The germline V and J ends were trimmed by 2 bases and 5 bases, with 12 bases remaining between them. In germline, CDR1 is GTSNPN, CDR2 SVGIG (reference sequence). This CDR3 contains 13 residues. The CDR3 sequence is CAWSQTGVYGYTF. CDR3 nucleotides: TGTGCCTGGAGTCAGACCGGCGTTTATGGCTACACCTTC. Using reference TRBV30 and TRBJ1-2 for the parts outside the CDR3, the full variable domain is SQTIHQWPATLVQPVGSPLSLECTVEGTSNPNLYWYRQAAGRGLQLLFYSVGIGQISSEVPQNLSASRPQDRQFILSSKKLLLSDSGFYLCAWSQTGVYGYTFGSGTRLTVV.

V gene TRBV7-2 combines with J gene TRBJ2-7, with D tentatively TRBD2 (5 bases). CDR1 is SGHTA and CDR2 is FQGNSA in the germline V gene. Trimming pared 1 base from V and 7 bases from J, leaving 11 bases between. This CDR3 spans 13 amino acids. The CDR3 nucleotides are TGTGCCAGCAGCTTAGTCGCCGAGGGAGAGCAGTACTTC. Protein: CASSLVAEGEQYF.

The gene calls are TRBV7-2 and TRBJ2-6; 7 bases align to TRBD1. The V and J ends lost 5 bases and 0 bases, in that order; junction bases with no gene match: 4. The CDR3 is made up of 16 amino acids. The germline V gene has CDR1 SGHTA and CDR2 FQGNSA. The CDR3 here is CASSLQGSSGANVLTF. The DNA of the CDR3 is TGTGCCAGCAGCCTACAGGGGAGCTCTGGGGCCAACGTCCTGACTTTC.

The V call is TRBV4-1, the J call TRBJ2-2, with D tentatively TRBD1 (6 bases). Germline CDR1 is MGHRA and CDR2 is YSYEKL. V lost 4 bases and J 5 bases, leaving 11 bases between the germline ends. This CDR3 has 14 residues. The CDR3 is CASSLGQFTGELFF. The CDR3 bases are TGCGCCAGCAGCCTCGGACAGTTTACCGGGGAGCTGTTTTTT.

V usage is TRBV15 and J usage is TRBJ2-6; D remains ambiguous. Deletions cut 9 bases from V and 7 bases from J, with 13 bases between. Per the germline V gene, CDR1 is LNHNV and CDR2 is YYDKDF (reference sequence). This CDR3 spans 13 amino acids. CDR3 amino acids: CATIVTQANVLTF. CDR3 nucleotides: TGTGCCACGATCGTTACCCAAGCCAACGTCCTGACTTTC. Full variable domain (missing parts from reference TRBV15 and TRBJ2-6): DAMVIQNPRYQVTQFGKPVTLSCSQTLNHNVMYWYQQKSSQAPKLLFHYYDKDFNNEADTPDNFQSRRPNTSFCFLDIRSPGLGDTAMYLCATIVTQANVLTFGAGSRLTVL.

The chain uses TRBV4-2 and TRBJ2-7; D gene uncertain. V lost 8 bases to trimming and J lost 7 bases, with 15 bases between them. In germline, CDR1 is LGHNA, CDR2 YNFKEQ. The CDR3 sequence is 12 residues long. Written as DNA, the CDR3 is TGTGCCAGCGAAGGATTACTGGGTGAGCAGTACTTC. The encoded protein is CASEGLLGEQYF.

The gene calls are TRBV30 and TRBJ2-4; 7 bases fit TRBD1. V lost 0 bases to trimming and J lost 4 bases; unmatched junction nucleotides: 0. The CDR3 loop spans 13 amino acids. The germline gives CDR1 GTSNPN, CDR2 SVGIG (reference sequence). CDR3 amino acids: CAWSVGQKNIQYF. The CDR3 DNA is TGTGCCTGGAGTGTGGGACAGAAAAACATTCAGTACTTC.

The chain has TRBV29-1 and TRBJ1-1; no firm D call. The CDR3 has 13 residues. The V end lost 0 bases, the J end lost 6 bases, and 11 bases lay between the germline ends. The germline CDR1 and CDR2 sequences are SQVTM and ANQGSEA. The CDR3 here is CSVEEVPGAEAFF. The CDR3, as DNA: TGCAGCGTTGAAGAGGTACCAGGAGCTGAAGCTTTCTTT.

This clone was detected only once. The chain's CDR3 is CASSSGDRDNEQFF. CDR3 bases: TGCGCCAGCAGCTCTGGGGACAGAGACAATGAGCAGTTCTTC. This chain connects TRBV5-1 to TRBJ2-1; the match to TRBD1 covers 7 bases. The ends lost 3 bases at V and 5 bases at J; junction bases unmatched: 5. Germline V CDR1 and CDR2: SGHRS, YFSETQ. This CDR3 comprises 14 residues.

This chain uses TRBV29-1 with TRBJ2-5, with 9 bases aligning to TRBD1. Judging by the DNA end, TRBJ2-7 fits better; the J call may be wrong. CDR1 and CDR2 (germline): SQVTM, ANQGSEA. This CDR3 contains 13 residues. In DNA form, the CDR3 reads TGCAGCGTTACCGGGACAGGGTCCTACGAGCAGTACTTC. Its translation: CSVTGTGSYEQYF.

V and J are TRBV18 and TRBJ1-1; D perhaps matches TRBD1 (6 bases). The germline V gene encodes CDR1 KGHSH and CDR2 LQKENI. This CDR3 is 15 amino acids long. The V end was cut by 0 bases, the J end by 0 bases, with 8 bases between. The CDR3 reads CASSPPAGVNTEAFF. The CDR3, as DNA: TGTGCCAGCTCACCACCGGCAGGGGTGAACACTGAAGCTTTCTTT.

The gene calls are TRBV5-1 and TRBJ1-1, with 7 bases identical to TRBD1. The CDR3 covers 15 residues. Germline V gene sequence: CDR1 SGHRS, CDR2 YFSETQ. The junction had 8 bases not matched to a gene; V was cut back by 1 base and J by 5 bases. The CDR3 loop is CASSLTNRGTTEAFF. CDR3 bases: TGCGCCAGCAGCTTGACGAACAGGGGTACGACTGAAGCTTTCTTT. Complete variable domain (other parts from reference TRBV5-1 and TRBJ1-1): KAGVTQTPRYLIKTRGQQVTLSCSPISGHRSVSWYQQTPGQGLQFLFEYFSETQRNKGNFPGRFSGRQFSNSRSEMNVSTLELGDSALYLCASSLTNRGTTEAFFGQGTRLTVV.

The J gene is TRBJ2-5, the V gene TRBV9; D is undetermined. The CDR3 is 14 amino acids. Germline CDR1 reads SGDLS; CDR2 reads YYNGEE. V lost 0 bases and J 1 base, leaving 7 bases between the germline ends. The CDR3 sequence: CASSVADFQETQYF. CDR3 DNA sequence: TGTGCCAGCAGCGTAGCTGACTTCCAAGAGACCCAGTACTTC.

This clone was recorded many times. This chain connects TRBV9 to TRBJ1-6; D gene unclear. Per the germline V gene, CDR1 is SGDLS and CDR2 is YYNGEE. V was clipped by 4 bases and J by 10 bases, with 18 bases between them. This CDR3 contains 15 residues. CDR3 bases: TGTGCCAGCAGCAAAGCCCGGACGGCGTACTCACCCCTCCACTTT. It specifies CASSKARTAYSPLHF. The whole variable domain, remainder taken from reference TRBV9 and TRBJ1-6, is DSGVTQTPKHLITATGQRVTLRCSPRSGDLSVYWYQQSLDQGLQFLIQYYNGEERAKGNILERFSAQQFPDLHSELNLSSLELGDSALYFCASSKARTAYSPLHFGNGTRLTVT.

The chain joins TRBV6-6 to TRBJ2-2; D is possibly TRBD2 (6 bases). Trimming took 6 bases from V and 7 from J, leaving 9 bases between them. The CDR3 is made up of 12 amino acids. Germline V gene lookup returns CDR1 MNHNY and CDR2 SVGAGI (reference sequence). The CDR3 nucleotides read TGTGCCAGCAGGAAGGAGGGCGGGGAGCTGTTTTTT. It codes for CASRKEGGELFF.

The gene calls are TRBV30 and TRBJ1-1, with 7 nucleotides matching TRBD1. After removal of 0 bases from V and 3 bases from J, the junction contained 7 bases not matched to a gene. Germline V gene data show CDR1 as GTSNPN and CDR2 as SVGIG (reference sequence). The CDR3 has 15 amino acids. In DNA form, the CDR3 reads TGTGCCTGGAGTGTGGGACTAACAGGGGACACTGAAGCTTTCTTT. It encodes CAWSVGLTGDTEAFF.

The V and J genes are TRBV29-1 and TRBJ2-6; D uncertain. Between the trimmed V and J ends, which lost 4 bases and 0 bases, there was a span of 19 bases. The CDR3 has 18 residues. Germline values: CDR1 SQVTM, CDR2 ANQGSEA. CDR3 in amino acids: CSVVEKGQLISGANVLTF. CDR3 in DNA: TGCAGCGTTGTAGAAAAGGGTCAGTTAATCTCTGGGGCCAACGTCCTGACTTTC.

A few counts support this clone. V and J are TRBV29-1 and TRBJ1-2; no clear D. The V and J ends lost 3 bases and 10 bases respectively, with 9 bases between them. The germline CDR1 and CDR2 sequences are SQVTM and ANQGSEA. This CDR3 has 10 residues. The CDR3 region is CSVDRGTYTF. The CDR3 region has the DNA TGCAGCGTTGATCGGGGTACCTACACCTTC.

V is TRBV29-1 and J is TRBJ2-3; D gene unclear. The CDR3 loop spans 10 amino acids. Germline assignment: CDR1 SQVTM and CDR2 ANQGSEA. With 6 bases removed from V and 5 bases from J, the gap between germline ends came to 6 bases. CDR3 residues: CSVDLDTQYF. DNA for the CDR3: TGCAGCGTCGATCTAGATACGCAGTATTTT.

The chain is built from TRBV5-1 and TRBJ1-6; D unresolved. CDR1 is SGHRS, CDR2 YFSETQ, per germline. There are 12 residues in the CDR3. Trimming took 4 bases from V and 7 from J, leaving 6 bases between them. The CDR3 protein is CASSMNNSPLHF. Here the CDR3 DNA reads TGCGCCAGCAGCATGAACAATTCACCCCTCCACTTT.

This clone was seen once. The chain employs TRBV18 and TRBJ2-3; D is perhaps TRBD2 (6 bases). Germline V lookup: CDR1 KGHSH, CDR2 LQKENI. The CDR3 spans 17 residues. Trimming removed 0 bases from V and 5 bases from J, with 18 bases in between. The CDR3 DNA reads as TGTGCCAGCTCACCACCGGCGCGGGGCACTGCAGGAGATACGCAGTATTTT. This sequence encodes CASSPPARGTAGDTQYF.

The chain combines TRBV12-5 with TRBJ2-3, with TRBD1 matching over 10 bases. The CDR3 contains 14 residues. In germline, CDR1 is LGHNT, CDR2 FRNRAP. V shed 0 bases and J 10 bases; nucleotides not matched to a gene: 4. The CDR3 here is CASGLVGQGVAQYF. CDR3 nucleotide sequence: TGTGCTAGTGGTTTGGTAGGACAGGGGGTAGCGCAGTATTTT.

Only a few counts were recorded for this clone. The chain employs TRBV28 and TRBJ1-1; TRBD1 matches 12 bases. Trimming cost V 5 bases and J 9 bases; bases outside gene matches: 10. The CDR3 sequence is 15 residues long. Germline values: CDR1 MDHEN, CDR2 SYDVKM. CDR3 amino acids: CASSPFFGTGGKAFF. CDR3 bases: TGTGCCAGCAGTCCCTTTTTCGGGACAGGGGGCAAAGCTTTCTTT. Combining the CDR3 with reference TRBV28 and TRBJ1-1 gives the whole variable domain DVKVTQSSRYLVKRTGEKVFLECVQDMDHENMFWYRQDPGLGLRLIYFSYDVKMKEKGDIPEGYSVSREKKERFSLILESASTNQTSMYLCASSPFFGTGGKAFFGQGTRLTVV.

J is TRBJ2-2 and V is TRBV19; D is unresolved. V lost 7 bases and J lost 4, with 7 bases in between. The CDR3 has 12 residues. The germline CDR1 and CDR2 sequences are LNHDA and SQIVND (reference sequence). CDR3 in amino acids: CASKGSTGELFF. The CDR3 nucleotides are TGTGCCAGTAAAGGATCCACCGGGGAGCTGTTTTTT.

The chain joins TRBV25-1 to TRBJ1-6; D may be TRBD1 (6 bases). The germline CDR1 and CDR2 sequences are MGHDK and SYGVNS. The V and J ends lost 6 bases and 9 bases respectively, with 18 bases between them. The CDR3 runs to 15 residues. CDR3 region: CASRTDRQKPSPLHF. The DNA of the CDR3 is TGTGCCAGCAGAACAGACAGGCAAAAACCTTCACCCCTCCACTTT.